Following are 18 T cell receptor beta chains from one sample sequenced in a study of regulatory T cells in long-lasting Graves disease. Arm-PCR of CDR3 regions and iRepertoire HTBI primers were used to build TCR beta libraries. TCRdb independently ran MiXCR on the multiplex PCR reads; one entry per CDR3 protein. In the table there are about 540,000 distinct CDR3 sequences, around an eighth of which are singletons. The time point was: newly diagnosed GD, antithyroid drugs for less than 3 months. PBMCs were the source of the RNA used for TCR sequencing. These data also featured in a second study, about T cells in Graves' hyperthyroidism and ophthalmopathy.

The sequencing here drew on peripheral blood mononuclear cells (PBMCs), taken at new diagnosis, from a patient treated with antithyroid drugs. The receptors were gathered from a young man with Graves disease.

This clonotype occurred many times. The V gene is TRBV2, the J gene TRBJ2-7; D unresolved. Germline values: CDR1 SNHLY, CDR2 FYNNEI. This CDR3 contains 13 residues. Trimming removed 1 base at V and 7 bases at J, with 11 bases between. The CDR3, as DNA: TGTGCCAGCAGTGAAGGGGTAGCCGGGGAGCAGTACTTC. This translates into CASSEGVAGEQYF.

This clonotype was seen ten or more times. This chain uses TRBV28 with TRBJ2-7; possible D gene TRBD1, 6 bases. The V end was cut by 3 bases, the J end by 5 bases, with 11 bases between. The germline V gene encodes CDR1 MDHEN and CDR2 SYDVKM. There are 13 residues in the CDR3. The CDR3 DNA is TGTGCCAGCAGTTTGGGGCCAGGGGACGAGCAGTACTTC. Amino acid sequence: CASSLGPGDEQYF.

This chain connects TRBV5-7 to TRBJ2-7; no definite D call. TRBV5-7 falls under the ORF class, with uncertain function. The CDR3 is 13 amino acids. Trimming removed 0 bases at V and 9 bases at J, with 13 bases between. The CDR3 sequence is CASSLETLSGQYF. DNA for the CDR3: TGTGCCAGCAGCTTGGAGACTTTGTCAGGGCAGTACTTC.

Many counts were recorded for this clonotype. The chain has TRBV14 and TRBJ1-2; possibly TRBD1 for D (5 bases). Germline V gives CDR1 SGHDN, CDR2 FVKESK. The V end was cut by 4 bases, the J end by 4 bases, with 10 bases between. The CDR3 sequence is 13 residues long. The CDR3 DNA reads TGTGCCAGCAGCCCGGGACGGTTCTATGGCTACACCTTC. Protein sequence: CASSPGRFYGYTF.

This clonotype has a count of ten or more. The chain has TRBV13 and TRBJ2-3; D may be TRBD2 (5 bases). V shed 0 bases and J shed 5 bases, with 6 bases lying between them. CDR3 length: 13 amino acids. Germline CDR1 PRHDT, CDR2 FYEKMQ (reference sequence). CDR3 amino acids: CASSLGGIDTQYF. CDR3 in DNA: TGTGCCAGCAGCTTAGGCGGGATAGATACGCAGTATTTT.

This clonotype was seen at least ten times. The genes are TRBV5-1 and TRBJ1-6; D is undetermined. The CDR3 runs to 15 residues. V was clipped by 1 base and J by 0 bases, with 5 bases between them. CDR1 SGHRS and CDR2 YFSETQ come from the germline V gene. CDR3 DNA: TGCGCCAGCAGCTTGTCAAGCTCCTATAATTCACCCCTCCACTTT. Translated: CASSLSSSYNSPLHF.

With respect to this clonotype: A far bigger clonotype differs at one base, so this is likely a read error. The chain links TRBV6-1 to TRBJ2-7; the D gene is possibly TRBD2 (5 bases). The CDR3 is 14 residues long. The V gene's germline CDR1 is MNHNS and CDR2 SASEGT. The CDR3 nucleotides are TGTGCCGGCAGTCCCAGCGGAGGCCCCTACGAGCAGTACTTC. Protein sequence: CAGSPSGGPYEQYF.

The chain joins TRBV6-1 to TRBJ1-2, with D maybe TRBD1 (6 bases). Germline lookup yields CDR1 MNHNS and CDR2 SASEGT. CDR3 length equals 14 residues. The germline V and J ends were trimmed by 5 bases and 6 bases, with 16 bases remaining between them. The CDR3 protein is CASSPATGGDGYTF. CDR3 nucleotide sequence: TGTGCCAGCAGTCCCGCGACGGGGGGCGATGGCTACACCTTC.

This chain uses TRBV5-5 with TRBJ2-7; 12 bases map to TRBD2. Germline-derived CDR1 and CDR2 are SGHKS and YYEKEE (reference sequence). V dropped 5 bases and J dropped 7; count of bases not matched to a gene: 4. CDR3 length: 13 residues. The CDR3 here is CASRLGLAGEQYF. The CDR3, as DNA: TGTGCCAGCAGATTAGGACTAGCGGGAGAGCAGTACTTC.

The V and J genes are TRBV7-9 and TRBJ2-2; 10 nucleotides agree with TRBD2. Germline assignment: CDR1 SEHNR and CDR2 FQNEAQ (reference sequence). The CDR3 is made up of 15 amino acids. V dropped 4 bases and J dropped 4; count of bases not matched to a gene: 3. The DNA for the CDR3 is TGTGCCAGCAGCTCCGGACTAGCGGTCACCGGGGAGCTGTTTTTT. As protein: CASSSGLAVTGELFF. The full variable domain, with the rest looked up from reference TRBV7-9 and TRBJ2-2, is DTGVSQNPRHKITKRGQNVTFRCDPISEHNRLYWYRQTLGQGPEFLTYFQNEAQLEKSRLLSDRFSAERPKGSFSTLEIQRTEQGDSAMYLCASSSGLAVTGELFFGEGSRLTVL.

This clonotype has more than one count but fewer than ten. V is TRBV12-3 or TRBV12-4 and J is TRBJ2-3; 14 bases fit TRBD2. The CDR3 contains 15 residues. After removal of 5 bases from V and 5 bases from J, the junction contained 3 bases not matched to a gene. CDR3 bases: TGTGCCAGCAGTGAAGGACTAGCGGGAGGAGATACGCAGTATTTT. This gives the protein CASSEGLAGGDTQYF.

This clonotype was counted many times. The chain combines TRBV28 with TRBJ1-5; the D gene is possibly TRBD1 (6 bases). Germline V lookup: CDR1 MDHEN, CDR2 SYDVKM. V lost 3 bases and J lost 7, with 16 bases in between. The CDR3 consists of 15 residues. CDR3 loop: CASSFQQGRSQPQHF. In DNA form, the CDR3 reads TGTGCCAGCAGTTTCCAACAGGGACGTTCCCAGCCCCAGCATTTT. Complete variable domain (other parts from reference TRBV28 and TRBJ1-5): DVKVTQSSRYLVKRTGEKVFLECVQDMDHENMFWYRQDPGLGLRLIYFSYDVKMKEKGDIPEGYSVSREKKERFSLILESASTNQTSMYLCASSFQQGRSQPQHFGDGTRLSIL.

This clonotype was detected only a few times. Compared with germline, one end of the junction differs, possibly owing to a read error. The chain recombines TRBV2 with TRBJ2-5; 8 bases align to TRBD1. The CDR3 is 11 amino acids. Germline V gene sequence: CDR1 SNHLY, CDR2 FYNNEI. The CDR3 DNA is TGTGCCAGCAGTGAGACGGGACAGGATCGCTTC. Translation gives CASSETGQDRF.

This clonotype was observed at least ten times. This sequence joins TRBV11-2 and TRBJ2-1, with D tentatively TRBD2 (6 bases). In germline, CDR1 is SGHAT, CDR2 FQNNGV. This CDR3 has 17 residues. V shed 5 bases and J shed 4 bases, with 21 bases lying between them. Here the CDR3 DNA reads TGTGCCAGCAGCGCCCATTCCGGGACTTTATATTACAATGAGCAGTTCTTC. Its translation: CASSAHSGTLYYNEQFF.

V and J are TRBV25-1 and TRBJ2-1; unclear D gene. This CDR3 comprises 10 residues. Per the germline V gene, CDR1 is MGHDK and CDR2 is SYGVNS. The germline V and J ends were trimmed by 8 bases and 8 bases, with 7 bases remaining between them. The CDR3 loop reads CASRSYEQFF. The DNA for the CDR3 is TGTGCCAGCCGGAGTTATGAGCAGTTCTTC.

This clonotype was seen a single time. It may be a read error: a sequence one base away is much more abundant. The V call is TRBV20-1, the J call TRBJ1-5; no firm D call. The CDR3 sequence is 13 residues long. V lost 0 bases and J lost 7, with 10 bases in between. Germline CDR1 is DFQATT and CDR2 is SNEGSKA (reference sequence). CDR3 protein: CSAREGITQPQHF. Here the CDR3 DNA reads TGCAGTGCTAGAGAGGGCATTACGCAGCCCCAGCATTTT.

A note on this clonotype: Sequence at one end of the junction differs from germline and may be a read error. The rearrangement links TRBV12-3 or TRBV12-4 to TRBJ1-4; tentative D call: TRBD1 (5 bases). The CDR3 contains 14 residues. Written as DNA, the CDR3 is TGTACCAGCAGTGCGTGGGGACTTAATGAAAAACTGTTTTTT. Amino acid sequence: CTSSAWGLNEKLFF.

This clonotype appeared many times. This CDR3 is CASSHPRLASTQYF. Written as DNA, the CDR3 is TGTGCCAGCAGCCACCCCAGACTAGCCTCTACCCAGTACTTC. The chain is built from TRBV3-1 and TRBJ2-5; 7 bases line up with TRBD2. V lost 3 bases, J lost 8 bases, and 9 bases stayed unmatched. CDR1 and CDR2 (germline): LGHDT, YNNKEL (reference sequence). The CDR3 consists of 14 residues.